This TCR beta chain was observed in a study of shared clonotypes between healthy human individuals. Trimming cost V 7 bases and J 3 bases; bases outside gene matches: 3. Germline-derived CDR1 and CDR2 are KGHSH and LQKENI. This CDR3 has 13 amino acids. TCRdb's table, derived via immunoSEQ multiplex PCR, lists solely in-frame clones and lacks some. The sample consists of over a million clones, approximately 78% of them appearing once. The receptor was isolated from a man aged 18 to 29 in good health. Some clones in this sample may be carry-over from other donors' samples. The V gene is TRBV18, the J gene TRBJ1-1; 9 bases match TRBD1. What was sequenced was memory CD4+ T cells from PBMCs. The sample's subset: CD45RA-negative fraction. The CDR3 DNA sequence: TGTGCCAGCTGCAGGACAGGGGACACTGAAGCTTTCTTT. The encoded protein is CASCRTGDTEAFF.